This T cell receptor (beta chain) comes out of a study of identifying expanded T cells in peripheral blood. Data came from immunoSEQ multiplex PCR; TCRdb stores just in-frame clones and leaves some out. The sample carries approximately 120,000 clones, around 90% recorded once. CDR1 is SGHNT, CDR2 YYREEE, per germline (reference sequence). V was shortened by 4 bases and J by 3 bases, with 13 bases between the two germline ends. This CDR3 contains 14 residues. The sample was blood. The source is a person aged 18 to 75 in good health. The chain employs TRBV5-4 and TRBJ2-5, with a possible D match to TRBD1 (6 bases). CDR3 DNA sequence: TGTGCCAGCAGCCTATATAACAGGGAAGAGACCCAGTACTTC. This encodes CASSLYNREETQYF.